This paragraph reports one TCR beta chain. The sample holds many counts of this clone. What this receptor recognizes is not known. Base qualities are not provided; no much larger clone lies one nucleotide away. The sample holds other DNA sequences that translate to the same CDR3. The data stem from a study of shared clonotypes between healthy human individuals (dated by TCRdb to the early 2020s). The study in broad terms: The cohort included three men and two women between 18 and 49 years of age. Per donor, leukapheresis produced somewhere between about 0.94 and 10 billion PBMCs. To increase sequencing depth and limit assay-specific biases, TCR repertoire library preparation and sequencing were carried out by different laboratories using diverse techniques. The study deeply sequenced blood TCR repertoires of five healthy adults to estimate repertoire size and the extent of clonotype sharing between individuals.

Donors were healthy HIV-negative adults with no recently reported acute infections or vaccinations. Every donor was a Caucasian adult living in Nashville, Tennessee, USA. For unsorted samples, about 90 million PBMCs were counted and genomic DNA was extracted with the QIAamp DNA Blood Mini kit. Blood was obtained by leukapheresis, after which PBMCs were separated by Ficoll-Histopaque density gradient centrifugation and cryopreserved in liquid nitrogen vapor phase. Using the deep immunoSEQ assay, multiplex PCR amplified TCR CDR3 regions from genomic DNA. Genomic DNA extracted from each cell subset was distributed evenly over all wells of several immunoSEQ 96-well plates, and each plate served as one replicate. Each replicate PCR for unsorted PBMC received about 300 ng genomic DNA, equal to around 30,000 T cell genomes. Ten immunoSEQ deep assay plates were used to sequence unsorted PBMC genomic DNA. Purified libraries were measured with a Qubit 3.0 fluorometer, size-checked on a Bioanalyzer 2100, and measured again with the KAPA Library Quantification kit. Every immunoSEQ 96-well plate was sequenced on a dedicated single-read 150-cycle Illumina NextSeq 550 flow cell. The authors processed their data as follows. Because the immunoSEQ output included only junctional sequences and no quality scores, the filtering could not be the same as the filtering used for full-length reads. Sequences were annotated with PyIR, a Python wrapper for IgBLAST v1.9, using IMGT germline references to assign V/J genes and CDR3. Any read was removed if the V/J assignment was weak (E-value above 1e-6), the CDR3 was missing, or the read contained stop codons, out-of-frame junctions, or ambiguous translated residues. A V3J clonotype was defined by an identical inferred V gene, J gene, and CDR3 amino acid sequence. The percentage overlap between two repertoires was calculated by dividing the number of shared unique clonotypes by the size of the smaller repertoire. Repertoire richness was assessed with RTK rarefaction, the Chao1 estimator, and Recon v2.1 estimates of unobserved clonotypes. What TCRdb holds here is the immuneACCESS table cut down to in-frame rearrangements. Part of the clones is not present; checked against another copy, under half of the missing clones reflect an unresolved V gene, and the others are unexplained. V, J and clone size were drawn from that table, and D and trimming were deduced from the DNA. Across this sample there are around 500,000 clones, with over 60% seen only once. The top ten clonotypes cover roughly 13% of the sample.

CDR1 and CDR2 (SGHAT, FQNNGV) derive from the germline V gene. The cysteine opens and the phenylalanine closes a CDR3 of 12 amino acids. The DNA shown is the 36-base CDR3, in frame from base 1. For this chain, trimming is 5 bases at the V end and 8 bases at the J end, and the number of junction bases without a gene match is 2. The paper's findings and limits, for the study overall: The small number of donors limited the genetic and exposure-history diversity represented. Based on pairwise subsampling, the degree of clonotype sharing among donors was expected to be affected by sequencing depth. Only blood was sampled, and tissue TCR repertoires likely differ from those in blood.

The chain links TRBV11-2 with TRBJ1-2; 10 junctional bases match TRBD1. The TCR sequence derives from a woman aged 40 to 55 in good health. Some clones in this sample may be carry-over from other donors' samples. The material sequenced was PBMCs. The CDR3 protein: CASSPGQGGYTF. The nucleotides read TGTGCCAGCAGCCCGGGACAGGGGGGCTACACCTTC.